This TCR beta chain was sequenced for a study of beta chain features in type 1 diabetes. This clone showed up just a few times. Its antigen is still unknown. The sequenced template was cDNA made from the entire isolated RNA. Repertoires were generated with immunoSEQ multiplex PCR, while TCRdb's copy carries only in-frame clones and drops some. The table has over 150,000 clones, 6.5% to 10% seen once. V was shortened by 5 bases and J by 11 bases, with 12 bases between the two germline ends. There are 11 residues in the CDR3. Germline V gene lookup returns CDR1 SGHTA and CDR2 FQGNSA. A CD45RO/CCR7/CD25/CD127/CD95/CD27 panel sorted naive, central memory, regulatory and stem cell-like memory CD4+ cells. Study-wide findings and caveats: Significant though moderate, a shortening of TCRB CDR3s appeared in all four CD4+ subsets of Type 1 diabetes patients. A potential PCR bias toward shorter templates would be equal in patient and control samples.

The source material was central memory CD4+ T cells from blood. The rearrangement links TRBV7-2 to TRBJ1-1, with TRBD1 as a possible D gene (5 bases). The receptor was derived from a woman under 30 with type 1 diabetes. CDR3 bases: TGTGCCAGCAGCGGGGGGGTAGGGGCTTTCTTT. This sequence encodes CASSGGVGAFF.